This is a list of T cell receptor beta chains from one sample in a study of T cell responses to AZD1222 COVID-19 vaccine. Assay: immunoSEQ multiplex PCR; the TCRdb copy retains only in-frame clones and omits some. The data hold approximately 77,000 clones, with roughly nine tenths observed a single time. The input for sequencing was peripheral blood, taken 28 days after the second AZD1222 dose. These receptor sequences come from an adult who received the AZD1222 COVID-19 vaccine. The CDR3 runs from the conserved cysteine through the conserved F or W. D genes are given only for firm matches. Some rows mark clone size as missing; the rest say once, few, many or name a class of expanded clone.

V gene	D gene	J gene	clone size	CDR3 protein	CDR3 DNA
TRBV3-1/TRBV3-2	TRBD1	TRBJ2-1	.	CASKLRDRVNEQFF	TGTGCCAGCAAACTCCGGGACAGGGTGAACGAGCAGTTCTTC
TRBV29-1	TRBD1	TRBJ2-7	.	CSVEQPGQPYEQYF	TGCAGCGTTGAACAACCGGGACAGCCCTACGAGCAGTACTTC
TRBV30	.	TRBJ2-7	.	CAWSGDTTYEQYF	TGTGCCTGGAGCGGGGACACCACCTACGAGCAGTACTTC
TRBV20-1	.	TRBJ1-1	.	CSAVSARAFF	TGCAGTGCTGTGTCTGCGCGGGCTTTCTTT
TRBV5-1	.	TRBJ2-1	.	CASSTPPNNEQFF	TGCGCCAGCAGTACCCCGCCGAACAATGAGCAGTTCTTC
TRBV5-1	.	TRBJ1-1	.	CASSLAPSPEAFF	TGCGCCAGCAGCTTGGCCCCTTCCCCTGAAGCTTTCTTT
TRBV6-5	TRBD1	TRBJ1-3	.	CASSLDRERGNTIYF	TGTGCCAGCAGCCTGGACAGGGAGAGGGGAAACACCATATATTTT
TRBV28	.	TRBJ2-7	.	CASSLWGGVDRDYEQYF	TGTGCCAGCAGTTTATGGGGCGGGGTCGATCGGGACTACGAGCAGTACTTC
TRBV10-3	TRBD2	TRBJ2-3	.	CAISATSGGQYF	TGTGCCATCAGCGCCACTAGCGGGGGGCAGTATTTT
TRBV3-1/TRBV3-2	.	TRBJ2-1	.	CASSQDPQDSYNEQFF	TGTGCCAGCAGCCAAGATCCCCAGGACTCCTACAATGAGCAGTTCTTC
TRBV3-1/TRBV3-2	.	TRBJ2-4	.	CASSQEGGPVGPQNIQYF	TGTGCCAGCAGCCAAGAGGGGGGTCCGGTGGGGCCACAAAACATTCAGTACTTC
TRBV28	.	TRBJ2-1	.	CASSLRFEQFF	TGTGCCAGCAGTCTTCGGTTTGAGCAGTTCTTC
TRBV19	.	TRBJ1-3	.	CASTSEIRGNTIYF	TGTGCCAGTACCTCAGAGATTAGGGGAAACACCATATATTTT
TRBV7-3	TRBD2	TRBJ2-1	.	CASSAELAGGRYNEQFF	TGTGCCAGCAGCGCCGAACTAGCGGGAGGGAGGTACAATGAGCAGTTCTTC
TRBV5-6	.	TRBJ2-3	.	CASSSRRVGDTQYF	TGTGCCAGCAGCTCAAGACGGGTGGGGGATACGCAGTATTTT
TRBV19	.	TRBJ1-5	.	CASSITQGGRGNQPQHF	TGTGCCAGTAGTATTACTCAGGGAGGGAGAGGCAATCAGCCCCAGCATTTT
TRBV12-2	.	TRBJ1-5	few	CASRLAHSSNQPQHF	TGTGCAAGTCGCTTAGCGCACAGTAGCAATCAGCCCCAGCATTTT
TRBV4-2	.	TRBJ2-3	.	CASSQEADSTDTQYF	TGTGCCAGCAGCCAAGAGGCGGATAGCACAGATACGCAGTATTTT
TRBV10-3	TRBD2	TRBJ2-1	.	CAISLAGGDNEQFF	TGTGCCATCAGTCTAGCGGGGGGGGACAATGAGCAGTTCTTC
TRBV5-6	.	TRBJ2-1	.	CASSLLGNEQFF	TGTGCCAGCAGCTTGCTTGGGAATGAGCAGTTCTTC
TRBV19	.	TRBJ1-1	once	CASRTGRETEAFF	TGTGCCAGTAGAACAGGGCGTGAAACTGAAGCTTTCTTT
TRBV5-6	TRBD2	TRBJ2-7	.	CASSSLAGGTFYEQYF	TGTGCCAGCAGCTCTTTAGCGGGAGGGACGTTCTACGAGCAGTACTTC
TRBV19	.	TRBJ1-4	.	CASRRSNEKLFF	TGTGCCAGTAGGAGGAGTAATGAAAAACTGTTTTTT
TRBV7-2	TRBD2	TRBJ2-7	.	CASSLVTLAGGGHEQYF	TGTGCCAGCAGCTTAGTAACGCTAGCGGGAGGGGGCCACGAGCAGTACTTC
TRBV3-1/TRBV3-2	TRBD1	TRBJ2-1	once	CASSQVLGQGLHNEQFF	TGTGCCAGCAGCCAAGTCCTAGGACAGGGTTTACACAATGAGCAGTTCTTC
TRBV7-8	TRBD1	TRBJ1-1	.	CASSSDRDGLRSTEAFF	TGTGCCAGCAGCTCGGACAGGGATGGACTGAGGAGCACTGAAGCTTTCTTT
TRBV10-3	.	TRBJ1-2	.	CAISELAEANYGYTF	TGTGCCATCAGTGAGTTGGCAGAGGCCAACTATGGCTACACCTTC
TRBV20-1	.	TRBJ1-2	.	CSAGGDYGYTF	TGCAGTGCCGGGGGGGACTATGGCTACACCTTC
TRBV11-1	.	TRBJ1-2	.	CASSLAPGLENGYTF	TGTGCCAGCAGCTTAGCCCCAGGGTTGGAGAATGGCTACACCTTC
TRBV18	TRBD1	TRBJ1-3	.	CASSSTGERSSGNTIYF	TGTGCCAGCTCCTCGACAGGGGAACGAAGCTCTGGAAACACCATATATTTT
TRBV19	TRBD1	TRBJ1-2	.	CASSIYTGDDGYTF	TGTGCCAGTAGTATATACACAGGGGATGATGGCTACACCTTC
TRBV29-1	TRBD1	TRBJ1-2	.	CSAGPGGQGGWSYGYTF	TGCAGCGCTGGCCCGGGGGGACAGGGAGGCTGGTCCTATGGCTACACCTTC
TRBV12-3/TRBV12-4	.	TRBJ1-1	.	CASRNPEAFF	TGTGCCAGCAGAAATCCTGAAGCTTTCTTT
TRBV24-1	.	TRBJ2-1	.	CATSAQGSNEQFF	TGTGCCACCAGTGCGCAGGGTTCGAATGAGCAGTTCTTC
TRBV13	.	TRBJ2-3	.	CASSPINQPTDTQYF	TGTGCCAGCAGCCCCATCAATCAGCCCACAGATACGCAGTATTTT
TRBV3-1/TRBV3-2	.	TRBJ1-5	.	CASSPGLFGPQHF	TGTGCCAGCAGCCCAGGACTGTTTGGCCCCCAGCATTTT
TRBV15	.	TRBJ1-6	.	CAAQRGAGSPLHF	TGTGCCGCCCAGAGAGGGGCAGGTTCACCCCTCCACTTT
TRBV20-1	TRBD2	TRBJ2-3	few	CSASPGGGDTQYF	TGCAGTGCTAGTCCGGGCGGGGGGGATACGCAGTATTTT
TRBV10-1	TRBD1	TRBJ2-4	.	CASSGQGALAKNIQYF	TGCGCCAGCAGTGGGCAGGGGGCTCTTGCCAAAAACATTCAGTACTTC
TRBV7-9	.	TRBJ1-2	.	CASSLVDQGYGYTF	TGTGCCAGCAGCTTAGTTGACCAGGGGTATGGCTACACCTTC